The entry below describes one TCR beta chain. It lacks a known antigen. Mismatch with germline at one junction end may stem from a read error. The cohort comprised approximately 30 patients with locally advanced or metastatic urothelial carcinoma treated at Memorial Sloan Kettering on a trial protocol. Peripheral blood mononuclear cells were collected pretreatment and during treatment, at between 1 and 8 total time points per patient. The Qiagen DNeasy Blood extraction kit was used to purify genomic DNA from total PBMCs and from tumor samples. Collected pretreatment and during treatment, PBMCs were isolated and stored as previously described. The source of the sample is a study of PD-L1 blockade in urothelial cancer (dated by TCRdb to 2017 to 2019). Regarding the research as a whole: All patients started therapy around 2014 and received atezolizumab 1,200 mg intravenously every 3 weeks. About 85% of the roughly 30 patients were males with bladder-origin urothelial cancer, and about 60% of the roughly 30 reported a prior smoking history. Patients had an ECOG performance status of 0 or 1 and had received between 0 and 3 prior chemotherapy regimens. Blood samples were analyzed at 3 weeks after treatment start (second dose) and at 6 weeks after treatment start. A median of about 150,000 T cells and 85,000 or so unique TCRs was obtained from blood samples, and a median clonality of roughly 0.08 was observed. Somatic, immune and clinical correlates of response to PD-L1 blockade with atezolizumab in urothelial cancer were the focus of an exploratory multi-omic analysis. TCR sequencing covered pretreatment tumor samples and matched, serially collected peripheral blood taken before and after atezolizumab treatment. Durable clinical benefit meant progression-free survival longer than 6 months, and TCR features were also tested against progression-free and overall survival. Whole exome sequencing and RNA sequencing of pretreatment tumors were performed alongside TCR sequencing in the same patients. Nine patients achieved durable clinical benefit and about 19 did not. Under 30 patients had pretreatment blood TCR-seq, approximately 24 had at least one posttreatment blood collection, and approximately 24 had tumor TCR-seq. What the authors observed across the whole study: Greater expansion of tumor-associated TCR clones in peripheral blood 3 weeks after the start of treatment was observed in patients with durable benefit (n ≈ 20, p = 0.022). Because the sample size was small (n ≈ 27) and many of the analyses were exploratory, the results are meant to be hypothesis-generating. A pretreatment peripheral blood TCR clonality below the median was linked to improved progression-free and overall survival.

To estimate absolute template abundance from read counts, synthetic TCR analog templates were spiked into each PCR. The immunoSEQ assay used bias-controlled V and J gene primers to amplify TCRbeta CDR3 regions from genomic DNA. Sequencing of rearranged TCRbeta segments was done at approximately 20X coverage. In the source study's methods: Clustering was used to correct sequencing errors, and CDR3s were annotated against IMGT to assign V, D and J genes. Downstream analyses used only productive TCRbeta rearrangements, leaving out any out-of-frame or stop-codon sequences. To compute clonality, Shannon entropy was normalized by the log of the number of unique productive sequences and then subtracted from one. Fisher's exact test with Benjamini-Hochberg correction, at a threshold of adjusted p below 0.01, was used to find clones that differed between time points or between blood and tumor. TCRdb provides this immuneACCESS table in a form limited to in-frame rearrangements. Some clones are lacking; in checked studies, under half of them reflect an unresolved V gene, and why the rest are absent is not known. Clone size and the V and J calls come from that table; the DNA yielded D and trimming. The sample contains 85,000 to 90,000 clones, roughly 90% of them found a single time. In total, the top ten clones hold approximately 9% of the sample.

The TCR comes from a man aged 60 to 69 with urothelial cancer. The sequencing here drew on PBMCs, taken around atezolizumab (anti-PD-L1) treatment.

The base sequence is TGTGCTAGCAGCTCTGGGGGGGCGAGCGAGCAGTACTTC. It codes for CASSSGGASEQYF. Recombination connected TRBV7-7 to TRBJ2-7; the D gene is perhaps TRBD2, on 7 matching bases. The CDR3 covers 13 residues, taking in both the cysteine and the phenylalanine. The sequence is cut down to CDR3 DNA, 39 bases in frame from base 1. According to the germline V gene (reference sequence), CDR1 reads SSHAT and CDR2 reads FNYEAQ.